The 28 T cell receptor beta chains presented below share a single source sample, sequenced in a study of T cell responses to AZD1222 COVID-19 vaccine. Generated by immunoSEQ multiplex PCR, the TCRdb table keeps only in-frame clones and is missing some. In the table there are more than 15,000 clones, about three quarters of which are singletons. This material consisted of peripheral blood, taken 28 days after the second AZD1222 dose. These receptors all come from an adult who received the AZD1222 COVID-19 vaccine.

The CDR3 coding sequence is TGTGCCAGCAGGGACCGGGACAGGCCCTACGAGCAGTACTTC. This codes for CASRDRDRPYEQYF. The chain couples TRBV2 to TRBJ2-7, with 8 nucleotides matching TRBD1. The CDR3 has 14 amino acids. V was pared by 6 bases and J by 2 bases, with 6 bases of the junction left unmatched. Germline CDR1 reads SNHLY; CDR2 reads FYNNEI.

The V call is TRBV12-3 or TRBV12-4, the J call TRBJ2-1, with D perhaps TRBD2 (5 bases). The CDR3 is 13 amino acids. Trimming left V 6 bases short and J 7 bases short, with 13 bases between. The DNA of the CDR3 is TGTGCCAGCAGCCGGGATCGGTGGAATGAGCAGTTCTTC. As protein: CASSRDRWNEQFF.

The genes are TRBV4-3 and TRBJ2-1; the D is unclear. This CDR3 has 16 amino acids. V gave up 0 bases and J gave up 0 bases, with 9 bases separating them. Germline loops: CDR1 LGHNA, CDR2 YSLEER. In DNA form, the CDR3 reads TGCGCCAGCAGCCAAGATCAGGCTTCCTCCTACAATGAGCAGTTCTTC. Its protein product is CASSQDQASSYNEQFF.

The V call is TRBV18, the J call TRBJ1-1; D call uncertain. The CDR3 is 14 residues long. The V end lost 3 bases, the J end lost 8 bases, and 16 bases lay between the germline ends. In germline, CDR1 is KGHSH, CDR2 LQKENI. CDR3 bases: TGTGCCAGCTCACCCCGGCTTGAACACTCCGAAGCTTTCTTT. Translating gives CASSPRLEHSEAFF.

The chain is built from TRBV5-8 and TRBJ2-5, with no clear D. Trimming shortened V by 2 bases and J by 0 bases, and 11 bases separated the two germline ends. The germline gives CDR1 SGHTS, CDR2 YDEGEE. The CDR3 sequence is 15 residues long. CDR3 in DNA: TGTGCCAGCAGCTTTGCCGCCCGGTACCAAGAGACCCAGTACTTC. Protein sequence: CASSFAARYQETQYF.

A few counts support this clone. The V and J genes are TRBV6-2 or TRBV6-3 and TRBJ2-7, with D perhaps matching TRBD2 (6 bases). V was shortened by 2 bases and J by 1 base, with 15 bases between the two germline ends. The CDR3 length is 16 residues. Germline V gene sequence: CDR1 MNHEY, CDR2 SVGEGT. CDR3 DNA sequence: TGTGCCAGCAGTTACCCGGGTGCGGGGTTATCCTACGAGCAGTACTTC. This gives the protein CASSYPGAGLSYEQYF.

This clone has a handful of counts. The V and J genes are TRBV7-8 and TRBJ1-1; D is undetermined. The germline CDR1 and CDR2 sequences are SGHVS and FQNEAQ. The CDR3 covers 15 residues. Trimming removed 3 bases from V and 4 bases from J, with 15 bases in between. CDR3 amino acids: CASSLGTAVGTEAFF. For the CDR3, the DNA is TGTGCCAGCAGCTTGGGCACAGCGGTTGGCACTGAAGCTTTCTTT.

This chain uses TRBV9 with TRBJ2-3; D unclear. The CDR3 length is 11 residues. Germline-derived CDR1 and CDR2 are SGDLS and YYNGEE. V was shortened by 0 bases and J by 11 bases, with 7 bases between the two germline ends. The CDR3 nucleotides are TGTGCCAGCAGCGTAGGAGAAGTGCAGTATTTT. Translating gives CASSVGEVQYF.

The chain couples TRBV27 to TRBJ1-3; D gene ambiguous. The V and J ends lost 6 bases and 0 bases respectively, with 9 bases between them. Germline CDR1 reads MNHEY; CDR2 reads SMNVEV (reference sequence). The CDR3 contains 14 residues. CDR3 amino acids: CASRTAGSGNTIYF. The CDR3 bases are TGTGCCAGCAGAACCGCCGGCTCTGGAAACACCATATATTTT.

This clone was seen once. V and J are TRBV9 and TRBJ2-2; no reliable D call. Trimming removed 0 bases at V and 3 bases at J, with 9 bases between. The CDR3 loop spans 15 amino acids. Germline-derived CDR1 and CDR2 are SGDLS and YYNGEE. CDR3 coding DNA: TGTGCCAGCAGCGTAGGAGACGCCTACACCGGGGAGCTGTTTTTT. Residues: CASSVGDAYTGELFF. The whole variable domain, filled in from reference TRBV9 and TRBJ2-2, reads DSGVTQTPKHLITATGQRVTLRCSPRSGDLSVYWYQQSLDQGLQFLIQYYNGEERAKGNILERFSAQQFPDLHSELNLSSLELGDSALYFCASSVGDAYTGELFFGEGSRLTVL.

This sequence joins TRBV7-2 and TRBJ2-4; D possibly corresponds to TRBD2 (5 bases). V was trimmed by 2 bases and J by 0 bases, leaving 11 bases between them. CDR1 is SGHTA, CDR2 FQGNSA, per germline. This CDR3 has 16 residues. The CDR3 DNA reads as TGTGCCAGCAGCTTAATTGGCGGGCTAGCCAAAAACATTCAGTACTTC. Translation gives CASSLIGGLAKNIQYF.

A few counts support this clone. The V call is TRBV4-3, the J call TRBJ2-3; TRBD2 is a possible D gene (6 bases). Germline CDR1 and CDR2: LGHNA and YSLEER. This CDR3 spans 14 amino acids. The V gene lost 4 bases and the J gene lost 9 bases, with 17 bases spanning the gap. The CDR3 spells CASSPLEGGRTQYF. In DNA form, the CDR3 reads TGCGCCAGCAGCCCCTTGGAGGGAGGACGGACGCAGTATTTT.

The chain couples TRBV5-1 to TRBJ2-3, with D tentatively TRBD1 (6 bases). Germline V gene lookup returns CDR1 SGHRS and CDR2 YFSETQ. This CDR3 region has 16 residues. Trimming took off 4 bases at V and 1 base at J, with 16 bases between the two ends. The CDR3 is CASSTQGLLGTDTQYF. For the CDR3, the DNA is TGCGCCAGCAGCACACAGGGATTATTGGGCACAGATACGCAGTATTTT.

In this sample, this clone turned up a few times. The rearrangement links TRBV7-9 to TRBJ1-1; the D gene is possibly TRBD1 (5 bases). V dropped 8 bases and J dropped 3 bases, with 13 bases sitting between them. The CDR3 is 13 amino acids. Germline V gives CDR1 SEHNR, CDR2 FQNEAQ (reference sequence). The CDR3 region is CASARDGYTEAFF. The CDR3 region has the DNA TGTGCCAGCGCCAGGGATGGGTACACTGAAGCTTTCTTT.

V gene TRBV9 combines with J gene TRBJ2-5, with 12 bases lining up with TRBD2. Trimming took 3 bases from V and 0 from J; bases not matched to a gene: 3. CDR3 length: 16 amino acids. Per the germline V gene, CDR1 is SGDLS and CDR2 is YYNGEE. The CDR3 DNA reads TGTGCCAGCAGCGCAGGACTAGCGGGGTACCAAGAGACCCAGTACTTC. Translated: CASSAGLAGYQETQYF.

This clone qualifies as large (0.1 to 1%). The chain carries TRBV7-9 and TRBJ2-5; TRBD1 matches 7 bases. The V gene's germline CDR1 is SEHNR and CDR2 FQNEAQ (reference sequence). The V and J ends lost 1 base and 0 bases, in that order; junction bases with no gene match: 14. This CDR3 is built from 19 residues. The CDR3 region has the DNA TGTGCCAGCAGCTTAGGTTTGTTGGACAGGTTTAGGTACCAAGAGACCCAGTACTTC. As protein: CASSLGLLDRFRYQETQYF.

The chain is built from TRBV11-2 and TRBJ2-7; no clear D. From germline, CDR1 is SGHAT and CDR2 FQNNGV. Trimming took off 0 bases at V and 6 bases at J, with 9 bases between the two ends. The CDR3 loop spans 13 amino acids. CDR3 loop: CASSLEGFGEQYF. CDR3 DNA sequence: TGTGCCAGCAGCTTAGAGGGGTTTGGCGAGCAGTACTTC. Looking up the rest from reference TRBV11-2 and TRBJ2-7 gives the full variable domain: EAGVAQSPRYKIIEKRQSVAFWCNPISGHATLYWYQQILGQGPKLLIQFQNNGVVDDSQLPKDRFSAERLKGVDSTLKIQPAKLEDSAVYLCASSLEGFGEQYFGPGTRLTVT.

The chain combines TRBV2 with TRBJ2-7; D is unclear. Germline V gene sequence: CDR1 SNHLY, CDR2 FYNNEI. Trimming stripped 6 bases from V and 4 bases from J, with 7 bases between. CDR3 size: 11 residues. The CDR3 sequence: CASSLKYEQYF. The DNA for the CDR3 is TGTGCCAGCAGCCTCAAGTACGAGCAGTACTTC.

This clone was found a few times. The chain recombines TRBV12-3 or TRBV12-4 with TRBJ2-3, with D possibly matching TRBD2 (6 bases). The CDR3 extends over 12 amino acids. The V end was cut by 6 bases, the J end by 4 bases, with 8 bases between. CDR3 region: CASRSSADTQYF. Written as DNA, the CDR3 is TGTGCCAGCAGATCTAGCGCAGATACGCAGTATTTT.

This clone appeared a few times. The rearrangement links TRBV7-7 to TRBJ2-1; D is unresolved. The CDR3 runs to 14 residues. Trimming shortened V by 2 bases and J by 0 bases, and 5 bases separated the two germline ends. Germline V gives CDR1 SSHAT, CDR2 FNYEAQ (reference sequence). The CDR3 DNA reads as TGTGCCAGCAGCTTAAGTCGCTCCTACAATGAGCAGTTCTTC. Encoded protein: CASSLSRSYNEQFF.

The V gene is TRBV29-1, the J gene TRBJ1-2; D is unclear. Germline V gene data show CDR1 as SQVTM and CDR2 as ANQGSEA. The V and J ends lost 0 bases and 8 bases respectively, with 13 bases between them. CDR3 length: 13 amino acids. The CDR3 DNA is TGCAGCGTTGAAGATCTCGGCAGGCCGGGCTACACCTTC. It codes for CSVEDLGRPGYTF.

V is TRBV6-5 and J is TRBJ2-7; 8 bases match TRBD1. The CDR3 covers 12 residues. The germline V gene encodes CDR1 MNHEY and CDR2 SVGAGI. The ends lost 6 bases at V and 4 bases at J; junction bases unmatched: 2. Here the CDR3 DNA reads TGTGCCAGCAGGGGGACAGGATACGAGCAGTACTTC. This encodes CASRGTGYEQYF.

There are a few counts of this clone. In nucleotides, the CDR3 is TGTGCCACCTCAGGGAATTACGAGCAGTACTTC. Residues: CATSGNYEQYF. The J gene is TRBJ2-7, the V gene TRBV27; D might be TRBD1 (5 bases). CDR3 length: 11 amino acids. The V gene's germline CDR1 is MNHEY and CDR2 SMNVEV (reference sequence). Trimming took off 10 bases at V and 4 bases at J, with 11 bases between the two ends.

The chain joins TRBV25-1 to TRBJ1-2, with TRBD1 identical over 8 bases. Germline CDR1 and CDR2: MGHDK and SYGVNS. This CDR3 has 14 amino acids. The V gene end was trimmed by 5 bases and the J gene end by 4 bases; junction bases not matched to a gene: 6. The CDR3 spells CASSSGTGTYGYTF. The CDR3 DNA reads TGTGCCAGCAGTTCCGGGACAGGCACCTATGGCTACACCTTC.

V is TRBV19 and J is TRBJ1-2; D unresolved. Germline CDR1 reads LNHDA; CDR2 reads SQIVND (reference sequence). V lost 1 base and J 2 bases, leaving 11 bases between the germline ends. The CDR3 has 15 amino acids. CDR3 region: CASSIGAAVNYGYTF. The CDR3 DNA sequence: TGTGCCAGTAGTATAGGAGCGGCAGTGAACTATGGCTACACCTTC.

The CDR3 nucleotides read TGTGCCAGTAGTCCAGACTCAGGGTGGGGCTATGGCTACACCTTC. This encodes CASSPDSGWGYGYTF. The chain uses TRBV19 and TRBJ1-2, with D possibly TRBD1 on 5 matching bases. V gave up 5 bases and J gave up 4 bases, with 17 bases separating them. CDR3 size: 15 residues. Germline V gene data show CDR1 as LNHDA and CDR2 as SQIVND (reference sequence).

The CDR3 region has the DNA TGTGCCAGCAGCTTCATGGACCGCTATGGCTACACCTTC. It translates to CASSFMDRYGYTF. This sequence joins TRBV7-2 and TRBJ1-2, with D hard to call. Germline V gives CDR1 SGHTA, CDR2 FQGNSA. This CDR3 is 13 amino acids long. V was cut by 3 bases and J by 4 bases, with 9 bases left in between.

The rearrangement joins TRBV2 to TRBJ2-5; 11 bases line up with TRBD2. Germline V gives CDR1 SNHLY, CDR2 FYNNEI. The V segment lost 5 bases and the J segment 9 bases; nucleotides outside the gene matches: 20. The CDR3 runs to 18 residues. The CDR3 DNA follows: TGTGCCAGCAGTCTCTACCCGATACTAGCGGGGGAGCCCGCGGCCCAGTACTTC. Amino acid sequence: CASSLYPILAGEPAAQYF.